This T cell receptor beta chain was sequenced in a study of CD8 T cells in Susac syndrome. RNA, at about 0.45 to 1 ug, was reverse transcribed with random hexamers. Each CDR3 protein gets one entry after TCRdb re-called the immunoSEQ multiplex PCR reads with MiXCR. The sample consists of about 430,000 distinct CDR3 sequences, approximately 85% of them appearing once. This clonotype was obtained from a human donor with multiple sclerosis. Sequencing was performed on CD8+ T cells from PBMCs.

CDR3 region: CASSLSPGPRTEAFF. DNA of the CDR3: TGCGCCAGCAGCTTGTCCCCAGGCCCCCGGACTGAAGCTTTCTTT. The chain links TRBV5-1 to TRBJ1-1; no clear D gene. Germline V gene data show CDR1 as SGHRS and CDR2 as YFSETQ. V dropped 1 base and J dropped 5 bases, with 15 bases sitting between them. The CDR3 runs 15 residues.